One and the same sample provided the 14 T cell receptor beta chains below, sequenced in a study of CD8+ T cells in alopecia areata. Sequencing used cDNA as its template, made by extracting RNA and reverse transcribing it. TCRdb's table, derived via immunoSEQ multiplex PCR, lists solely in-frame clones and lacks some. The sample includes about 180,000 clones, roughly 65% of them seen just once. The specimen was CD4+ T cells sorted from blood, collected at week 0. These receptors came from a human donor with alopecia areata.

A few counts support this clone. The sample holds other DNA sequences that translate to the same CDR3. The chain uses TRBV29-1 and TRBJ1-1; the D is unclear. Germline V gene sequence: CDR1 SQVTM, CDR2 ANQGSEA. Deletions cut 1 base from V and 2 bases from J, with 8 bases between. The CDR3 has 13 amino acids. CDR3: CSVEGRLNTEAFF. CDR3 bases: TGCAGCGTTGAAGGGCGGCTAAACACTGAAGCTTTCTTT. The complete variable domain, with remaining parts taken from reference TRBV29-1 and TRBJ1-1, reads SAVISQKPSRDICQRGTSLTIQCQVDSQVTMMFWYRQQPGQSLTLIATANQGSEATYESGFVIDKFPISRPNLTFSTLTVSNMSPEDSSIYLCSVEGRLNTEAFFGQGTRLTVV.

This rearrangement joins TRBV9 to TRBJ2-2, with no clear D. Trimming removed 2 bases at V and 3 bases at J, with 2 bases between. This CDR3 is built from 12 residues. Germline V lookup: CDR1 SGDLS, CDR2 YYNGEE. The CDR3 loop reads CASSVYTGELFF. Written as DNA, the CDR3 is TGTGCCAGCAGCGTGTACACCGGGGAGCTGTTTTTT.

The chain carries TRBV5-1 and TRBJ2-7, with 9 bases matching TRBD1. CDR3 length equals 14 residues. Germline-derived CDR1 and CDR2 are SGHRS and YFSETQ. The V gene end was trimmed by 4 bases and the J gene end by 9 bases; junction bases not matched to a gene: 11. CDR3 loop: CASSLGQGNAGQYF. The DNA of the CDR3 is TGCGCCAGCAGCCTGGGACAGGGAAATGCCGGGCAGTACTTC.

CDR3 loop: CSVTHGDTQYF. In DNA, the CDR3 is TGCAGCGTGACACACGGAGATACGCAGTATTTT. The chain couples TRBV29-1 to TRBJ2-3; D is ambiguous. CDR3 size: 11 residues. Trimming took off 6 bases at V and 5 bases at J, with 9 bases between the two ends. Germline CDR1 is SQVTM and CDR2 is ANQGSEA.

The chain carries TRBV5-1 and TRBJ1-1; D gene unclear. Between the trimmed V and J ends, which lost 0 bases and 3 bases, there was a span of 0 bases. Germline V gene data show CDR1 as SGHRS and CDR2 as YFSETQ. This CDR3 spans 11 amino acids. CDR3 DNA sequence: TGCGCCAGCAGCTTGGACACTGAAGCTTTCTTT. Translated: CASSLDTEAFF.

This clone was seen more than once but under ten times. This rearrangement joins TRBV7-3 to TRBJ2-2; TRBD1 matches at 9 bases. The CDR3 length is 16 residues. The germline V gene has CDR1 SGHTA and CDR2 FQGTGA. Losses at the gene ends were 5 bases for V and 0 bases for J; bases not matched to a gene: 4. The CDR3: CASSITGGANTGELFF. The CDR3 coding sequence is TGTGCCAGCAGCATCACAGGGGGCGCGAACACCGGGGAGCTGTTTTTT.

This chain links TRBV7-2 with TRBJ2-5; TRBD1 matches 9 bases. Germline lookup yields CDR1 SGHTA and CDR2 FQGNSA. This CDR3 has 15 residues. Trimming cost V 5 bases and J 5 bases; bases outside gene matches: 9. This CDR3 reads CASSRLDRGWETQYF. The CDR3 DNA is TGTGCCAGCAGCCGGTTGGACAGGGGATGGGAGACCCAGTACTTC.

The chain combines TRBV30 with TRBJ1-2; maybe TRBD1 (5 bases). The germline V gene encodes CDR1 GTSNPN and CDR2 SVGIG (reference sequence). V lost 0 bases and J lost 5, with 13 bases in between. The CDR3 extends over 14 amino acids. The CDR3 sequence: CAWSVQAGPYGYTF. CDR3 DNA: TGTGCCTGGAGTGTACAGGCAGGACCTTATGGCTACACCTTC.

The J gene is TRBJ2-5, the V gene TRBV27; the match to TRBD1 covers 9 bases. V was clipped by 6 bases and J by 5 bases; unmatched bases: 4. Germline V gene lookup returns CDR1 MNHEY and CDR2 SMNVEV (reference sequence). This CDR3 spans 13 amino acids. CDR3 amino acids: CASSRGQGETQYF. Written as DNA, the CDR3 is TGTGCCAGCAGCCGCGGACAGGGGGAGACCCAGTACTTC.

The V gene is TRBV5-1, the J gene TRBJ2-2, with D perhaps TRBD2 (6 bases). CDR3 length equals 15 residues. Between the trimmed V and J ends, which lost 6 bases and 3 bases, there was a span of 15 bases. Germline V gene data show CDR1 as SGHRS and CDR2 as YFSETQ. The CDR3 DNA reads TGCGCCAGCACCGACCTCGGGGGTTACACCGGGGAGCTGTTTTTT. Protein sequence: CASTDLGGYTGELFF.

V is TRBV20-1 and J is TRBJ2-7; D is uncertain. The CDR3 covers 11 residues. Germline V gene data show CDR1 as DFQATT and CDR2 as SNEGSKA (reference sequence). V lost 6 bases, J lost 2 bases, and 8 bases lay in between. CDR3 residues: CSAPDTYEQYF. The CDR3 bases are TGCAGTGCCCCAGACACCTACGAGCAGTACTTC.

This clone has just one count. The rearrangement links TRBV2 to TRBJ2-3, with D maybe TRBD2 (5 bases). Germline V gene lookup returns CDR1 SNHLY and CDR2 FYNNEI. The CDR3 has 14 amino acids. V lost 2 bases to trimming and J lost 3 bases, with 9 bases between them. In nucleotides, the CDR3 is TGTGCCAGCAGTGAAACCAGGACTACAGATACGCAGTATTTT. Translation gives CASSETRTTDTQYF.

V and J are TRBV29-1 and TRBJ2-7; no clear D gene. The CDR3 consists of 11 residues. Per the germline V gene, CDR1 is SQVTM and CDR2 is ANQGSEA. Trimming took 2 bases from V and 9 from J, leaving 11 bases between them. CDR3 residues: CSVERADGQYF. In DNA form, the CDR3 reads TGCAGCGTTGAAAGGGCGGATGGGCAGTACTTC.

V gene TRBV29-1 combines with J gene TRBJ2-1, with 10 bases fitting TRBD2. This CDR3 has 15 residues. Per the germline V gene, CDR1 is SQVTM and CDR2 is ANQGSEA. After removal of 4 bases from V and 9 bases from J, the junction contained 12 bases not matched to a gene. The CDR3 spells CSVGSSGGAGGEQFF. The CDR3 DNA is TGCAGCGTTGGTTCCAGCGGGGGGGCAGGAGGTGAGCAGTTCTTC.